These 12 T cell receptor beta chains were all obtained from the same sample, sequenced in a study of T cells after yellow fever vaccination. TCRdb ran MiXCR on the 5' RACE reads and lists one entry per CDR3 protein. The sample lists just under 600,000 distinct CDR3 sequences, roughly 14% seen once, with over 12% in the top ten. Sequenced material: PBMCs, taken on the day of the yellow fever booster vaccination. The receptor source for this set is a man aged 30 to 39 who received the YFV17D yellow fever vaccine.

This rearrangement joins TRBV27 to TRBJ2-7; the D gene is possibly TRBD2 (6 bases). The CDR3 has 14 residues. Trimming left V 2 bases short and J 2 bases short, with 10 bases between. Looked up from germline, CDR1 is MNHEY and CDR2 is SMNVEV (reference sequence). CDR3 protein: CASSLAGSPYEQYF. CDR3 nucleotides: TGTGCCAGCAGTTTAGCGGGGAGTCCCTACGAGCAGTACTTC.

The chain combines TRBV5-6 with TRBJ2-1, with a tentative D call TRBD1 (5 bases). Germline V gene data show CDR1 as SGHDT and CDR2 as YYEEEE. The CDR3 runs to 13 residues. V was shortened by 7 bases and J by 3 bases, with 11 bases between the two germline ends. The CDR3 loop reads CASGLQGYNEQFF. The CDR3 coding sequence is TGTGCCAGCGGCCTCCAGGGCTACAATGAGCAGTTCTTC.

This clonotype has ten or more counts. The chain links TRBV10-3 to TRBJ2-1, with 10 bases identical to TRBD2. The CDR3 covers 17 residues. The germline gives CDR1 ENHRY, CDR2 SYGVKD. The CDR3 is CATRVAGGPEGYNEQFF. The CDR3 DNA is TGTGCTACGAGGGTAGCGGGAGGACCAGAGGGCTACAATGAGCAGTTCTTC.

This clonotype was seen a few times. The chain links TRBV24-1 to TRBJ1-5; a possible D gene is TRBD1 (5 bases). Germline CDR1 KGHDR, CDR2 SFDVKD. The CDR3 runs 15 residues. The V and J ends lost 3 bases and 3 bases respectively, with 11 bases between them. DNA of the CDR3: TGTGCCACCAGTGATACCCGACAGATCAATCAGCCCCAGCATTTT. It is translated as CATSDTRQINQPQHF.

This clonotype came up a few times. CDR3 nucleotide sequence: TGCGCCAGCAGCTTGGTCATAGCGGGAGTACCCAACTCCTACGAGCAGTACTTC. Amino acids: CASSLVIAGVPNSYEQYF. J is TRBJ2-7 and V is TRBV5-1; TRBD2 matches at 9 bases. V trimming: 0 bases; J trimming: 0 bases; junction bases outside the gene matches: 10. Looked up from germline, CDR1 is SGHRS and CDR2 is YFSETQ. This CDR3 spans 18 amino acids.

The genes are TRBV7-8 and TRBJ2-3; 7 positions agree with TRBD2. Germline lookup yields CDR1 SGHVS and CDR2 FQNEAQ. This CDR3 has 18 amino acids. V dropped 2 bases and J dropped 9; count of bases not matched to a gene: 20. The CDR3 spells CASSLPPVVADGLDTQYF. CDR3 in DNA: TGTGCCAGCAGCTTACCCCCCGTTGTGGCCGATGGACTAGACACGCAGTATTTT.

This clonotype was seen only a few times. Written as DNA, the CDR3 is TGTGCCAGCACCCAGACGGAGACCCAGTACTTC. This codes for CASTQTETQYF. This chain connects TRBV7-9 to TRBJ2-5; D not certain. This CDR3 spans 11 amino acids. Germline CDR1 is SEHNR and CDR2 is FQNEAQ (reference sequence). V was trimmed by 7 bases and J by 5 bases, leaving 8 bases between them.

The V call is TRBV11-2, the J call TRBJ2-6; the D is unclear. The ends were cut back, 0 bases at V and 3 bases at J, with 6 bases in the middle. The CDR3 loop spans 15 amino acids. The V gene's germline CDR1 is SGHAT and CDR2 FQNNGV. Written as DNA, the CDR3 is TGTGCCAGCAGCTTAGAAGCTTTTGGGGCCAACGTCCTGACTTTC. Protein: CASSLEAFGANVLTF.

This clonotype was detected only a few times. The rearrangement links TRBV20-1 to TRBJ2-1; the D is unclear. Trimming took 1 base from V and 5 from J, leaving 6 bases between them. The CDR3 totals 12 residues. Looked up from germline, CDR1 is DFQATT and CDR2 is SNEGSKA (reference sequence). The CDR3 region has the DNA TGCAGTGCTAGAGTTAAGAACAATGAGCAGTTCTTC. The encoded protein is CSARVKNNEQFF.

This clonotype was counted between two and nine times. The chain couples TRBV6-5 to TRBJ2-3, with D maybe TRBD2 (6 bases). Trimming left V 2 bases short and J 4 bases short, with 16 bases between. This CDR3 is 16 amino acids long. CDR1 and CDR2 from the germline V gene are MNHEY and SVGAGI. CDR3 sequence reads: CASSYQAGSYADTQYF. CDR3 nucleotides: TGTGCCAGCAGTTACCAGGCCGGGAGTTACGCAGATACGCAGTATTTT.

This clonotype was seen a few times. The chain uses TRBV6-5 and TRBJ1-4; D gene ambiguous. The germline V gene has CDR1 MNHEY and CDR2 SVGAGI. The CDR3 covers 12 residues. V was shortened by 4 bases and J by 7 bases, with 7 bases between the two germline ends. The CDR3 DNA follows: TGTGCCAGCAGTTCAGGAGGTGAAAAACTGTTTTTT. Protein: CASSSGGEKLFF.

This chain uses TRBV12-3 or TRBV12-4 with TRBJ1-4; 7 positions match TRBD1. The CDR3 is 14 residues long. The J segment lost 8 bases and the V segment lost 4 bases, leaving 7 bases of the junction unmatched. The CDR3 DNA reads TGTGCCAGCAGTTCGATTCAACAGGGGGAAAAACTGTTTTTT. It codes for CASSSIQQGEKLFF.